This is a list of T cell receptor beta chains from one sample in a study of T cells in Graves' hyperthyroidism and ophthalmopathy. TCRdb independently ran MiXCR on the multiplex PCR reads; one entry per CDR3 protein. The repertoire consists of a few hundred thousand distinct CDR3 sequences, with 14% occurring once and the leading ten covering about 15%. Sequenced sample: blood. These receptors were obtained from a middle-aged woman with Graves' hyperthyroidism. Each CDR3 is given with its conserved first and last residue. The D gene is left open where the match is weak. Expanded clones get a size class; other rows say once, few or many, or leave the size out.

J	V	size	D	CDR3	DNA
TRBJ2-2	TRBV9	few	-	CASSGGGTGELFF	TGTGCCAGCAGCGGAGGGGGAACCGGGGAGCTGTTTTTT
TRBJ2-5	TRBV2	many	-	CATKEEETQYF	TGTGCCACCAAGGAGGAAGAGACCCAGTACTTC
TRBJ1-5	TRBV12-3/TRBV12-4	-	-	CASSLRAGVRPQHF	TGTGCCAGCAGTTTACGGGCGGGCGTACGGCCCCAGCATTTT
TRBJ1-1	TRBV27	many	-	CASSLTGSVMNTEAFF	TGTGCCAGCAGTTTAACAGGGTCAGTGATGAACACTGAAGCTTTCTTT
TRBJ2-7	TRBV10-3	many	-	CAINSGTTYEQYF	TGTGCCATAAACTCCGGGACAACCTACGAGCAGTACTTC
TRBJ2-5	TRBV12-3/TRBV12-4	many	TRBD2	CASSLLAGGLQETQYF	TGTGCCAGCAGTTTATTAGCGGGAGGGCTTCAAGAGACCCAGTACTTC
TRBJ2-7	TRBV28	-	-	CASSEGGVGRGDEQYF	TGTGCCAGCAGCGAGGGGGGCGTTGGACGAGGGGACGAGCAGTACTTC
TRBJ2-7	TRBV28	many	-	CASSTTGTFYGEQYF	TGTGCCAGCAGTACTACCGGGACATTTTACGGGGAGCAGTACTTC
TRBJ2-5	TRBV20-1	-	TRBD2	CSATSGREGWETQYF	TGCAGTGCTACGTCGGGGCGGGAGGGCTGGGAGACCCAGTACTTC
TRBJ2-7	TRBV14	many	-	CASSAHLQGHEQYF	TGTGCCAGCAGCGCACACTTACAGGGTCACGAGCAGTACTTC
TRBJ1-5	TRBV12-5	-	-	CASGLLTGPGQPQHF	TGTGCTAGTGGTTTGTTAACGGGCCCGGGGCAGCCCCAGCATTTT
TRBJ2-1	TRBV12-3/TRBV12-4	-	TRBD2	CASSSKTSGANEQFF	TGTGCCAGCAGTTCGAAAACTAGCGGGGCGAATGAGCAGTTCTTC
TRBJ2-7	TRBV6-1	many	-	CASSEASFSVAEQYF	TGTGCCAGCAGTGAAGCATCGTTCTCGGTCGCCGAGCAGTACTTC
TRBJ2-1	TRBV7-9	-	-	CASSPAGTDTPSEQFF	TGTGCCAGCAGCCCGGCCGGGACTGACACTCCTAGTGAGCAGTTCTTC
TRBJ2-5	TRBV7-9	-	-	CASSSLLLGREETQYF	TGTGCCAGCAGTTCCCTCCTGTTGGGGCGGGAAGAGACCCAGTACTTC
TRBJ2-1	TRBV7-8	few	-	CASSYNRANEQFF	TGTGCCAGCAGCTACAACAGGGCTAATGAGCAGTTCTTC
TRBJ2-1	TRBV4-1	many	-	CASSQSEGFGNEQFF	TGCGCCAGCAGCCAAAGTGAAGGGTTTGGGAATGAGCAGTTCTTC
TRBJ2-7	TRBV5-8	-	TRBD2	CASSFLAGEREQYF	TGCGCCAGCAGCTTTCTAGCGGGAGAGCGGGAGCAGTACTTC
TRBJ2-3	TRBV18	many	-	CASSPKRQGTDTQYF	TGTGCCAGCTCCCCCAAGAGGCAGGGCACAGATACGCAGTATTTT
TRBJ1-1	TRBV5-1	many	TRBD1	CASSLNDRGFSEAFF	TGCGCCAGCAGCTTGAACGACAGGGGTTTTAGTGAAGCTTTCTTT
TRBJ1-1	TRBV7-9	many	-	CASSFDSRNTEAFF	TGTGCCAGCAGCTTTGACAGCCGGAACACTGAAGCTTTCTTT
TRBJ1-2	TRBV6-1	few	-	CASSAQSYGYTF	TGTGCCAGCAGTGCGCAGAGCTATGGCTACACCTTC
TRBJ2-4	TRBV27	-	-	CASSNGGMAKNIQYF	TGTGCCAGCAGTAACGGGGGCATGGCCAAAAACATTCAGTACTTC
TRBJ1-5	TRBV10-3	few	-	CAISEGGSGNQPQHF	TGTGCCATCAGTGAGGGTGGGTCTGGCAATCAGCCCCAGCATTTT
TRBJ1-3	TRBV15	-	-	CATSRDPSEAGNTIYF	TGTGCCACCAGCAGAGATCCGTCAGAAGCTGGAAACACCATATATTTT
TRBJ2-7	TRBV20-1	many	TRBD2	CSARGLAGGGYEQYF	TGCAGTGCTAGAGGGCTAGCGGGAGGTGGTTACGAGCAGTACTTC
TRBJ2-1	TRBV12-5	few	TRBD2	CASGPVAGKQFF	TGTGCTAGTGGTCCTGTAGCGGGCAAGCAGTTCTTC
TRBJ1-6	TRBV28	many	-	CASSSPTANNSPLHF	TGTGCCAGCAGTTCCCCGACAGCGAATAATTCACCCCTCCACTTT
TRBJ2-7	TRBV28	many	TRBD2	CASSHIAGGLVGEQYF	TGTGCCAGCAGTCATATAGCGGGAGGTCTTGTGGGCGAGCAGTACTTC
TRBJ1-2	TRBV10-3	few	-	CAIMGDSLGGYTF	TGTGCCATCATGGGGGACTCACTCGGAGGCTACACCTTC
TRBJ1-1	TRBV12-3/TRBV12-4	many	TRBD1	CASSFKQGVDTEAFF	TGTGCCAGCAGTTTTAAACAGGGGGTTGACACTGAAGCTTTCTTT
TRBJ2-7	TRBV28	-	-	CATDTTGTHSYEQYF	TGTGCCACCGATACCACCGGGACACACTCCTACGAGCAGTACTTC